This T cell receptor (beta chain) appears in the sequencing data of a study of CD8 T cell repertoires and HIV-1 epitope variants. Study-wide background: Twenty-five autologous and known Gag and Nef epitope variant peptides each stimulated T cells separately. Tested: three Gag epitope families, Nef HW9 and YT9.

TCR beta CDR3 was sequenced at survey depth on immunoSEQ. Using immunoSEQ multiplex PCR, the repertoire was profiled, and TCRdb retains in-frame clones only, with some absent. This sample has some 100,000 clones, with around 75% found just once. The sample was uncultured baseline CD8+ T cells from peripheral blood mononuclear cells (PBMCs). This TCR was recovered from a male donor with HIV.

DNA for the CDR3: TGTGCCAGCAGTTACTCCTCGACGCTATACGAGCAGTACTTC. It specifies CASSYSSTLYEQYF. This chain connects TRBV6-5 to TRBJ2-7; D gene uncertain. V lost 0 bases and J lost 4, with 10 bases in between. The CDR3 has 14 residues. Germline loops: CDR1 MNHEY, CDR2 SVGAGI.